The sequence of this T cell receptor (beta chain) was determined in a study of response to subunit inactivated influenza vaccine. Study conclusions and caveats: Each seasonal influenza vaccination recruits few new T cells, the authors suggested.

Comment on this clonotype: Its antigen is not known.

Trimming stripped 5 bases from V and 2 bases from J, with 16 bases between. The CDR3 is 16 residues long. One entry per CDR3 protein, called by TCRdb with MiXCR from the RT-PCR reads. The sample lists under 800,000 distinct CDR3 sequences, roughly 14% occurring once. The chain links TRBV12-3 or TRBV12-4 to TRBJ2-1; possibly TRBD2 for D (6 bases). The receptor comes from a man in his fifties or sixties who received an inactivated influenza vaccine. This specimen consisted of PBMCs from blood, obtained 14 days before vaccination. DNA of the CDR3: TGTGCCAGCAGTCAAGGAGGGACCAAAACCTACAATGAGCAGTTCTTC. Residues: CASSQGGTKTYNEQFF.